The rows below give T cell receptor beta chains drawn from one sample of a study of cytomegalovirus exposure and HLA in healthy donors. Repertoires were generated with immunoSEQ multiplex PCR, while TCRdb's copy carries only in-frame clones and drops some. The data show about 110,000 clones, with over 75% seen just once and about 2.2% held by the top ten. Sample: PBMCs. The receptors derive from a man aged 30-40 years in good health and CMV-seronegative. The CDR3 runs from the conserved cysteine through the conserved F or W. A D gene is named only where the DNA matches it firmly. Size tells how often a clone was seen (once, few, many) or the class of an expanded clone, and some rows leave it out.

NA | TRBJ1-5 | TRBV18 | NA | TGTGCCAGCTCACCAGAAGGGGTTAGCAATCAGCCCCAGCATTTT | CASSPEGVSNQPQHF
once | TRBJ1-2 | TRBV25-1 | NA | TGTGCCAGCAGTGAACAACTTAACTATGGCTACACCTTC | CASSEQLNYGYTF
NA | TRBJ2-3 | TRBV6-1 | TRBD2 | TGTGCCAGCAGACCCCGGGGGGATTCTAGAGATACGCAGTATTTT | CASRPRGDSRDTQYF
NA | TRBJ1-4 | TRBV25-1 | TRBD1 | TGTGCCAGCAGGAGGGGGACAGGCCTAAATGAAAAACTGTTTTTT | CASRRGTGLNEKLFF
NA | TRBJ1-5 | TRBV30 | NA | TGTGCCTGGAGTGGGGTAGGGGGACAGCCCCAGCATTTT | CAWSGVGGQPQHF
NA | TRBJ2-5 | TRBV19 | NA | TGTGCCAGTGGGGACTCGAGTGGGGCCCAGACCCAGTACTTC | CASGDSSGAQTQYF
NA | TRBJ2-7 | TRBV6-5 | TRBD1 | TGTGCCAGCAGTATACAACAGGGGAGCTACGAGCAGTACTTC | CASSIQQGSYEQYF
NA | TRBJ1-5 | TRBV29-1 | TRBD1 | TGCAGCGCCGGGACAGGGGATCAGCCCCAGCATTTT | CSAGTGDQPQHF
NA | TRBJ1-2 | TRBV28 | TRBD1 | TGTGCCAGCAGAGCGACAGGGCCTAATCGTAGCTATGGCTACACCTTC | CASRATGPNRSYGYTF
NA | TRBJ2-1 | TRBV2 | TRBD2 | TGTGCCAGCAGTGAACCGGGGGGGAACTACAATGAGCAGTTCTTC | CASSEPGGNYNEQFF
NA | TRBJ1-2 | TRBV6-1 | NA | TGTGCCAGCAGTGAAGGGAAGACCCTCCGGGGTAGCTACACCTTC | CASSEGKTLRGSYTF
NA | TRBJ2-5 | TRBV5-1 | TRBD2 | TGCGCCAGCAGCGGTGACGCTAGCGGGGGAGAGACCCAGTACTTC | CASSGDASGGETQYF
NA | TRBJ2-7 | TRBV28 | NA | TGTGCCAGCAGTTCGCCAGTGCCAATCCCCTTGCGGGAGCAGTACTTC | CASSSPVPIPLREQYF
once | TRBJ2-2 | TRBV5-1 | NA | TGCGCCAGCACCTACGAAGGCTCAGGGTATGAGGCCGGGGAGCTGTTTTTT | CASTYEGSGYEAGELFF
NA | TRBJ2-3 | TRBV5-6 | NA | TGTGCCAGCAGCTCGTCGGGGGCAGATACGCAGTATTTT | CASSSSGADTQYF
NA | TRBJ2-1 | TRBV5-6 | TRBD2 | TGTGCCAGCAGCTTGGGACTAGCGGGAGGGCCCTATGAGCAGTTCTTC | CASSLGLAGGPYEQFF
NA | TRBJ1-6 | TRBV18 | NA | TGTGCCAGCTCACAGAGGTCTGGCGATTCACCCCTCCACTTT | CASSQRSGDSPLHF
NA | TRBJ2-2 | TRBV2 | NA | TGTGCCAGCCAGCGATCCATATCCCCCGGGGAGCTGTTTTTT | CASQRSISPGELFF
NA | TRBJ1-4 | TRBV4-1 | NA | TGCGCCAGCAGCGCGAGGGACACTGAGTACGGAAAACTGTTTTTT | CASSARDTEYGKLFF
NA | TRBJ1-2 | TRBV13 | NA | TGTGCCAGCAGCTTAGCGACAACAAAAAACTATGGCTACACCTTC | CASSLATTKNYGYTF
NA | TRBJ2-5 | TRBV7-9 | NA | TGTGCCAGCAGCGAGAAGATTAGCGGAGAGACCCAGTACTTC | CASSEKISGETQYF
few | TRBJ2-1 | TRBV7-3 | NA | TGTGCCAGCAGCTCCCCGCCCCGGACTGAACAGTTCTTC | CASSSPPRTEQFF
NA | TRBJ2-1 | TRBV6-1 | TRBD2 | TGTGCCAGCAGTGAATCAGCGGGAGGGTACAATGAGCAGTTCTTC | CASSESAGGYNEQFF
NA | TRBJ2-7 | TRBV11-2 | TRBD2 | TGTGCCAGCAGCTTCGAGCGGGGGAGCTCCTACGAGCAGTACTTC | CASSFERGSSYEQYF
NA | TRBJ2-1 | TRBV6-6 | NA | TGTGCCAGCAGCCTTAGTAGCCCTGAGCAGTTCTTC | CASSLSSPEQFF
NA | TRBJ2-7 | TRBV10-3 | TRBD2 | TGTGCCTCTTCAGTTAGCGGGGGGCCCTACGAGCAGTACTTC | CASSVSGGPYEQYF
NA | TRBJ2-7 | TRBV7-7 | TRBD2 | TGTGCTAGCAGCTTAGCGGGGGGAGAGCAGTACTTC | CASSLAGGEQYF
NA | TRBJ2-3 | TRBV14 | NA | TGTGCCAGCAGCGGGAGTGGGGGCACAGATACGCAGTATTTT | CASSGSGGTDTQYF
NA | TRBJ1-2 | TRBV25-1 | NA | TGTGCCAGCAGACCTTACCCGGACAGCCTTCATGGCTACACCTTC | CASRPYPDSLHGYTF
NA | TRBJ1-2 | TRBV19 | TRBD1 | TGTGCCAGTAGGTCTCCGTCGGGACAGGGGCATCAGAACTATGGCTACACCTTC | CASRSPSGQGHQNYGYTF
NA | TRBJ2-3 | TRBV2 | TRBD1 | TGTGCCAGCAACATCGACAGGGCCCCAGATACGCAGTATTTT | CASNIDRAPDTQYF
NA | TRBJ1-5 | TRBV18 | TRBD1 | TGTGCCAGCTCACTGGGGACAGGGGGAGGTCAGCCCCAGCATTTT | CASSLGTGGGQPQHF
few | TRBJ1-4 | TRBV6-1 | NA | TGTGCCAGCAGTGAAGCGCGAGCAGGCCCTGGGAAACTGTTTTTT | CASSEARAGPGKLFF
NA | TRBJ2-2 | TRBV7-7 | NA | TGTGCTAGCAGCTTTCGACAGGCCGGGGAGCTGTTTTTT | CASSFRQAGELFF
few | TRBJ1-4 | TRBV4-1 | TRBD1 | TGCGCCAGCAGCCAGGGGAGGGACAGGGAGAAACTGTTTTTT | CASSQGRDREKLFF
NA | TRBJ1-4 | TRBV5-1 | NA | TGCGCCAGCAGCGACACAGGCACAGGGTGGGAAAAACTGTTTTTT | CASSDTGTGWEKLFF
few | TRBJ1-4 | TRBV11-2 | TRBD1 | TGTGCCAGTTCCCCGATACAGGGGAGGAATGAAAAACTGTTTTTT | CASSPIQGRNEKLFF
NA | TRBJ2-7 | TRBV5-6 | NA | TGTGCCAGCAGCTTGTGGGCGGGCGCTGACGAGCAGTACTTC | CASSLWAGADEQYF
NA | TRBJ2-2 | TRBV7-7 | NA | TGTGCTGGAGGAGGACCGTTGAACACCGGGGAGCTGTTTTTT | CAGGGPLNTGELFF
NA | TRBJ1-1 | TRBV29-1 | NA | TGCAGCGTCCCTACCGGGGGGGGCGACGAAGCTTTCTTT | CSVPTGGGDEAFF
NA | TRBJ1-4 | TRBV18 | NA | TGTGCCAGCTCACCTGCATGGGGGGATGAAAAACTGTTTTTT | CASSPAWGDEKLFF
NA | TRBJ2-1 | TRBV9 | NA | TGTGCCAGCAGCGTAGCAGGGGCCGACATAAATGAGCAGTTCTTC | CASSVAGADINEQFF
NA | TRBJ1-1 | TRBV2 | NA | TGTGCCAGCAGTCAGACCAGGCGCAACACTGAAGCTTTCTTT | CASSQTRRNTEAFF
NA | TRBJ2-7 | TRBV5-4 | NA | TGTGCCAGCAGCTTACCTAGTAATAGGTACGAGCAGTACTTC | CASSLPSNRYEQYF
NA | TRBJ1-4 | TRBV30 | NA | TGTGCCTGGAGTGTCTCGGGACTGATTAATGAAAAACTGTTTTTT | CAWSVSGLINEKLFF
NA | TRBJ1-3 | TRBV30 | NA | TGTGCCTGGGACTCATCCCACCGGGGTACTGGAAACACCATATATTTT | CAWDSSHRGTGNTIYF
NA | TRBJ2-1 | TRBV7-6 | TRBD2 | TGTGCCAGCAGCGTGTCGGGACTAGGTCTCGGCGAGCAGTTCTTC | CASSVSGLGLGEQFF
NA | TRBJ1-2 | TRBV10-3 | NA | TGTGCCATCAGTGATGACAGCGACTATGGCTACACCTTC | CAISDDSDYGYTF
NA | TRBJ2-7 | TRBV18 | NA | TGTGCCAGCTCAGCTGGACAGACCTCCTACGAGCAGTACTTC | CASSAGQTSYEQYF
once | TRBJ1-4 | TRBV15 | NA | TGTGCCACCAGCAGAATAGTGGGCGAGGAAAAACTGTTTTTT | CATSRIVGEEKLFF
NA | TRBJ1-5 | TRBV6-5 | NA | TGTGCCAGCAGAAGGAACAGGGCCGGCAATCAGCCCCAGCATTTT | CASRRNRAGNQPQHF